This T cell receptor beta chain was identified during a study of a mutant IDH1 vaccine in newly diagnosed glioma. On the study more broadly: Every participant had undergone radiotherapy, temozolomide, or both before, and most underwent both. Study observations and caveats: Shifts in the top peripheral T cell clonotypes seemed unrelated to pseudoprogression.

As to this clone: Its cognate antigen is unknown.

The table came from immunoSEQ multiplex PCR; TCRdb's copy has only in-frame clones and leaves some out. Of roughly 12,000 clones in the sample, around 86% are singletons; the top ten hold under 7.5%. The time point: week 5, during vaccination. Vaccination comprised doses that each held 300 ug of mutant IDH1 20-mer peptide, plus topical imiquimod. The TCR originated in a woman aged 40 to 50 with glioma. Some clones in this sample may be carry-over from other donors' samples. This sample comprised PBMCs, obtained from a glioma patient whose treatment included an IDH1 peptide vaccine.

DNA of the CDR3: TGTGCCAGCAGCTCGTCTCTCCTATCAGGACGCACAGATACGCAGTATTTT. Protein: CASSSSLLSGRTDTQYF. The genes are TRBV7-2 and TRBJ2-3; D uncertain. Germline CDR1 SGHTA, CDR2 FQGNSA. The CDR3 covers 17 residues. Between the trimmed V and J ends, which lost 4 bases and 1 base, there was a span of 18 bases.